This T cell receptor beta chain originates from a study of blood T cells in healthy people across ages. The authors ran a second PCR of about 6 to 11 cycles using a sample-barcoded 5' primer and a J-beta primer mix. TCRdb re-called the 5' RACE reads with MiXCR, one entry per CDR3 protein. Of just under 550,000 distinct CDR3 sequences listed, 24% are singletons. Per the germline V gene, CDR1 is SGHRS and CDR2 is YFSETQ. Unmatched junction bases numbered 2, after V lost 3 bases and J lost 3 bases. The CDR3 sequence is 14 residues long. This clonotype showed up many times. These same data were also listed under a study on T cells of mothers and their children.

The chain uses TRBV5-1 and TRBJ2-2; 7 nucleotides align to TRBD1. The sequence derives from a boy under 18 in good health. The source material was blood. CDR3 sequence (DNA): TGCGCCAGCAGCTCCGGGACAGACACCGGGGAGCTGTTTTTT. This codes for CASSSGTDTGELFF.